This note documents a single T cell receptor (beta chain) sequence. The source of the sample is a study of blood T cell repertoires in COVID-19. The overall study: Researchers got acute and convalescent COVID-19 samples from the United States, Italy and Spain.

The CDR3 is 17 amino acids. V dropped 0 bases and J dropped 0 bases, with 12 bases sitting between them. CDR1 is MGHRA and CDR2 is YSYEKL in the germline V gene. Using immunoSEQ multiplex PCR, the repertoire was profiled, and TCRdb retains in-frame clones only, with some absent. The sample holds roughly 180,000 clones, about four fifths seen once. This clonotype originated in a man aged 50 to 60 who had recovered from COVID-19. The rearrangement uses TRBV4-1 and TRBJ2-1; tentative D call: TRBD1 (5 bases). The specimen was PBMCs or T cells enriched from blood (not recorded which). CDR3 in amino acids: CASSQEKDTSSYNEQFF. The CDR3 DNA reads TGCGCCAGCAGCCAAGAGAAGGACACCTCCTCCTACAATGAGCAGTTCTTC.